Sequencing of this TCR beta chain was carried out in a study of shared clonotypes between healthy human individuals. The overall study: A couple of women and a few men aged 18 to 49 made up the donors.

This CDR3 has 13 amino acids. Per the germline V gene, CDR1 is MNHEY and CDR2 is SVGAGI. Trimming left V 0 bases short and J 8 bases short, with 10 bases between. Using immunoSEQ multiplex PCR, the repertoire was profiled, and TCRdb retains in-frame clones only, with some absent. This table holds about 590,000 clones, around 95% found once. Selected positively for CCR7 and CD45RO-negative, naive CD8 cells excluded terminally differentiated effector memory CD45RA+ cells. The origin of this receptor is a woman aged 30 to 39 in good health. The chain recombines TRBV6-5 with TRBJ1-2, with D maybe TRBD1 (6 bases). Sequencing was performed on naive CD8+ T cells sorted from blood. Here the CDR3 DNA reads TGTGCCAGCAGTTACTCCGGGGGCGCGGGCTACACCTTC. It specifies CASSYSGGAGYTF.